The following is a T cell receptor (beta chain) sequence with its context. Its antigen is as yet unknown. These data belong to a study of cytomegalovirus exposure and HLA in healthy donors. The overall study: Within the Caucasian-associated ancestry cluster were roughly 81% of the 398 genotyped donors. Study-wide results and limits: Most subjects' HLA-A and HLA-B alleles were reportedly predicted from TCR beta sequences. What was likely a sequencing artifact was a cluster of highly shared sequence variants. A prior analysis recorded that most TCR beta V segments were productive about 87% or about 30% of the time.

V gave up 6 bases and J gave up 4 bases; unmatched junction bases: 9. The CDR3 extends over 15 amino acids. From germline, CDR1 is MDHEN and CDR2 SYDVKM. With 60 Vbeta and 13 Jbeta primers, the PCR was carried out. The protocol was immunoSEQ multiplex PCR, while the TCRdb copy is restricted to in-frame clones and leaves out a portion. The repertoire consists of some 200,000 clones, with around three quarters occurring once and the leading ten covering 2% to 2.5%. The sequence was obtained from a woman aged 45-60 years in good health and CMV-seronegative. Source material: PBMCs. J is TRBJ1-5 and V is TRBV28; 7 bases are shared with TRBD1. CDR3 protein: CASRLQGYGNQPQHF. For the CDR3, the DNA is TGTGCCAGCAGATTACAGGGGTACGGTAATCAGCCCCAGCATTTT.